Below are 22 T cell receptor beta chains sequenced from a single sample in a study of T cell responses to AZD1222 COVID-19 vaccine. The table came from immunoSEQ multiplex PCR; TCRdb's copy has only in-frame clones and leaves some out. The table records roughly 150,000 clones, approximately 90% of them present only once. The source was peripheral blood, collected on day 0 of AZD1222 vaccination. The receptors were gathered from an adult in good health.

The chain combines TRBV12-3 or TRBV12-4 with TRBJ1-1; no definite D call. V lost 6 bases to trimming and J lost 11 bases, with 13 bases between them. This CDR3 contains 11 residues. CDR3 sequence reads: CASSVMLMAFF. CDR3 bases: TGTGCCAGCAGCGTCATGCTCATGGCTTTCTTT.

The chain joins TRBV5-1 to TRBJ2-2, with 14 positions matching TRBD2. The CDR3 contains 17 residues. Per the germline V gene, CDR1 is SGHRS and CDR2 is YFSETQ. V was clipped by 4 bases and J by 7 bases; unmatched bases: 9. The chain's CDR3 is CASSPGLAGGRSGELFF. The CDR3, as DNA: TGCGCCAGCAGCCCCGGACTAGCGGGAGGCAGAAGCGGGGAGCTGTTTTTT.

The chain joins TRBV6-2 or TRBV6-3 to TRBJ1-5, with D hard to call. This CDR3 is 13 amino acids long. Per germline, CDR1 MNHEY and CDR2 SVGEGT. The V end lost 5 bases, the J end lost 6 bases, and 11 bases lay between the germline ends. The CDR3 sequence: CASSDVYSQPQHF. The CDR3, as DNA: TGTGCCAGCAGTGACGTATACAGTCAGCCCCAGCATTTT.

The rearrangement joins TRBV30 to TRBJ1-4; 10 nucleotides line up with TRBD1. The CDR3 runs 13 residues. V lost 5 bases, J lost 10 bases, and 7 bases stayed unmatched. Germline V lookup: CDR1 GTSNPN, CDR2 SVGIG (reference sequence). CDR3 protein: CAWDRGPGGKLFF. Here the CDR3 DNA reads TGTGCCTGGGACAGGGGGCCTGGAGGAAAACTGTTTTTT. Complete variable domain (other parts from reference TRBV30 and TRBJ1-4): SQTIHQWPATLVQPVGSPLSLECTVEGTSNPNLYWYRQAAGRGLQLLFYSVGIGQISSEVPQNLSASRPQDRQFILSSKKLLLSDSGFYLCAWDRGPGGKLFFGSGTQLSVL.

This chain connects TRBV12-3 or TRBV12-4 to TRBJ2-1; D is unclear. The CDR3 has 11 amino acids. Deletions cut 5 bases from V and 8 bases from J, with 7 bases between. The CDR3 region is CASSVIDEQFF. The CDR3, as DNA: TGTGCCAGCAGTGTTATTGATGAGCAGTTCTTC.

The V and J genes are TRBV7-8 and TRBJ1-5; TRBD1 agrees at 7 bases. CDR1 is SGHVS and CDR2 is FQNEAQ in the germline V gene. The CDR3 contains 14 residues. Trimming took 3 bases from V and 4 from J; bases not matched to a gene: 3. The CDR3 is CASSFSGGNQPQHF. CDR3 sequence (DNA): TGTGCCAGCAGCTTCTCAGGGGGGAATCAGCCCCAGCATTTT.

The rearrangement links TRBV3-1 (or the pseudogene TRBV3-2) to TRBJ2-3, with 9 bases aligning to TRBD2. With V trimmed by 0 bases and J by 2 bases, 3 bases remained unmatched. The CDR3 extends over 16 amino acids. The germline CDR1 and CDR2 sequences are LGHDT and YNNKEL (reference sequence). Written as DNA, the CDR3 is TGTGCCAGCAGCCAAGATAGGGGACTAGCCACAGATACGCAGTATTTT. Translation gives CASSQDRGLATDTQYF.

The chain links TRBV30 to TRBJ2-1; 10 bases align to TRBD2. CDR3 length: 13 residues. Germline V gene sequence: CDR1 GTSNPN, CDR2 SVGIG (reference sequence). Trimming cost V 3 bases and J 9 bases; bases outside gene matches: 5. The CDR3 spells CAWSRRTSGEQFF. CDR3 nucleotide sequence: TGTGCCTGGAGCCGACGGACTAGCGGTGAGCAGTTCTTC.

This rearrangement joins TRBV6-2 or TRBV6-3 to TRBJ1-1; 7 bases match TRBD1. Germline lookup yields CDR1 MNHEY and CDR2 SVGEGT. This CDR3 contains 16 residues. V was clipped by 3 bases and J by 0 bases; unmatched bases: 7. The CDR3 bases are TGTGCCAGCAGTTATTATACAGGGGTACTGAACACTGAAGCTTTCTTT. Its translation: CASSYYTGVLNTEAFF.

V gene TRBV15 combines with J gene TRBJ2-1; D is uncertain. Trimming cost V 0 bases and J 4 bases, with 19 bases left between them. CDR3 size: 18 residues. CDR1 and CDR2 from the germline V gene are LNHNV and YYDKDF (reference sequence). The CDR3, as DNA: TGTGCCACCAGCAGAGACCCCCCTTCCCAGGTCCGGTACAATGAGCAGTTCTTC. Translated, it gives CATSRDPPSQVRYNEQFF.

The chain combines TRBV18 with TRBJ2-2; 13 nucleotides match TRBD2. V trimming: 1 base; J trimming: 6 bases; junction bases outside the gene matches: 5. The V gene's germline CDR1 is KGHSH and CDR2 LQKENI. This CDR3 contains 17 residues. The CDR3 reads CASSPRTSGSLAGELFF. The CDR3 DNA reads as TGTGCCAGCTCACCACGGACTAGCGGGAGTCTCGCCGGGGAGCTGTTTTTT. Using reference TRBV18 and TRBJ2-2 for the parts outside the CDR3, the full variable domain is NAGVMQNPRHLVRRRGQEARLRCSPMKGHSHVYWYRQLPEEGLKFMVYLQKENIIDESGMPKERFSAEFPKEGPSILRIQQVVRGDSAAYFCASSPRTSGSLAGELFFGEGSRLTVL.

This chain connects TRBV7-8 to TRBJ1-6, with D unclear. With 1 base removed from V and 11 bases from J, the gap between germline ends came to 9 bases. Germline V lookup: CDR1 SGHVS, CDR2 FQNEAQ. This CDR3 region has 13 residues. The CDR3, as DNA: TGTGCCAGCAGCTTAGACGAGAGGGCACCCCTCCACTTT. This encodes CASSLDERAPLHF.

This chain joins TRBV7-3 and TRBJ2-1, with no clear D. The germline CDR1 and CDR2 sequences are SGHTA and FQGTGA. The V gene lost 5 bases and the J gene lost 2 bases, with 13 bases spanning the gap. The CDR3 has 15 residues. CDR3 sequence: CASSPSRAAYNEQFF. CDR3 coding DNA: TGTGCCAGCAGCCCTTCTCGGGCCGCCTACAATGAGCAGTTCTTC.

The rearrangement uses TRBV2 and TRBJ1-5; possible D gene TRBD1, 6 bases. Germline-derived CDR1 and CDR2 are SNHLY and FYNNEI. This CDR3 contains 15 residues. V was shortened by 6 bases and J by 3 bases, with 15 bases between the two germline ends. CDR3 region: CASREGGAFNQPQHF. The CDR3 bases are TGTGCCAGCAGGGAGGGGGGGGCCTTCAATCAGCCCCAGCATTTT.

The genes are TRBV19 and TRBJ1-2; 8 bases are a match to TRBD1. The germline gives CDR1 LNHDA, CDR2 SQIVND (reference sequence). J gave up 4 bases and V 4 bases, and 11 bases lay outside the gene matches. CDR3 length: 16 amino acids. In DNA, the CDR3 is TGTGCCAGTAGTAGGGGGACAGGACTAGTCGGCTATGGCTACACCTTC. Residues: CASSRGTGLVGYGYTF.

The chain joins TRBV5-4 to TRBJ2-7; D is undetermined. The CDR3 is 16 residues long. V lost 0 bases and J 2 bases, leaving 15 bases between the germline ends. Germline V CDR1 and CDR2: SGHNT, YYREEE (reference sequence). The CDR3 DNA reads TGTGCCAGCAGCTTGGGGGCTGGGAATCAGGCCTACGAGCAGTACTTC. It translates to CASSLGAGNQAYEQYF.

The CDR3 region is CASLGQVVSVGYTF. In DNA, the CDR3 is TGTGCCAGTCTTGGACAGGTTGTCTCCGTCGGCTACACCTTC. The genes are TRBV19 and TRBJ1-2; 7 bases align to TRBD1. This CDR3 is built from 14 residues. Germline CDR1 reads LNHDA; CDR2 reads SQIVND (reference sequence). Trimming cost V 8 bases and J 8 bases; bases outside gene matches: 14.

This chain links TRBV11-3 with TRBJ2-2, with 10 nucleotides matching TRBD2. There are 14 residues in the CDR3. After removal of 2 bases from V and 6 bases from J, the junction contained 0 bases not matched to a gene. Germline CDR1 and CDR2: SGHNT and YENEEA. The CDR3 is CASSLLAGAGELFF. CDR3 nucleotide sequence: TGTGCCAGCAGCTTACTAGCGGGAGCCGGGGAGCTGTTTTTT.

The chain recombines TRBV28 with TRBJ1-2; D uncertain. CDR1 is MDHEN, CDR2 SYDVKM, per germline. CDR3 length: 15 amino acids. V lost 5 bases and J lost 3, with 16 bases in between. This chain's CDR3 is CASSGVRGPHYGYTF. The CDR3 DNA reads TGTGCCAGCAGTGGGGTCCGAGGGCCGCACTATGGCTACACCTTC.

The rearrangement joins TRBV7-2 to TRBJ1-6, with D possibly being TRBD1 (6 bases). This CDR3 has 15 amino acids. The germline gives CDR1 SGHTA, CDR2 FQGNSA. V was pared by 2 bases and J by 8 bases, with 13 bases between. The CDR3 loop is CASSLRGRGYSPLHF. As DNA, the CDR3 is TGTGCCAGCAGCTTAAGGGGCAGGGGTTATTCACCCCTCCACTTT.

The gene calls are TRBV11-2 and TRBJ2-2, with D possibly being TRBD2 (5 bases). The length of the CDR3 is 16 residues. Looked up from germline, CDR1 is SGHAT and CDR2 is FQNNGV. Trimming cost V 4 bases and J 7 bases, with 19 bases left between them. The CDR3 reads CASSSPWTRVGGELFF. CDR3 bases: TGTGCCAGCAGCTCCCCCTGGACTCGAGTCGGCGGGGAGCTGTTTTTT.

This chain links TRBV5-4 with TRBJ2-1; no clear D gene. This CDR3 is 14 amino acids long. Between the trimmed V and J ends, which lost 4 bases and 3 bases, there was a span of 11 bases. The germline V gene has CDR1 SGHNT and CDR2 YYREEE (reference sequence). The CDR3 DNA sequence: TGTGCCAGCAGCCCGGACCGCCGCTACAATGAGCAGTTCTTC. This codes for CASSPDRRYNEQFF.